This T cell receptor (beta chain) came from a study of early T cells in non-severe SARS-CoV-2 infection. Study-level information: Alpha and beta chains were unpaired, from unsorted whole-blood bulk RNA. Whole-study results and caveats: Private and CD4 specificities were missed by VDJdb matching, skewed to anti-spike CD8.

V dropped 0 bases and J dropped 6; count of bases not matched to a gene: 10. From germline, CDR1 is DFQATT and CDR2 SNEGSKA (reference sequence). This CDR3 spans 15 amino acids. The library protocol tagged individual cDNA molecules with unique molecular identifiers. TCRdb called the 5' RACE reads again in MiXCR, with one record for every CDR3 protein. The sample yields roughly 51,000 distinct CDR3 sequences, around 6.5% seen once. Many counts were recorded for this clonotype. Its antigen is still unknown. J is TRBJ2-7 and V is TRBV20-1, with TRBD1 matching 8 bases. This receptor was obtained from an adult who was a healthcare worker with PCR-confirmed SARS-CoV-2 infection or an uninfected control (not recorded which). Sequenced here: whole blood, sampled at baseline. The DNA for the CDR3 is TGCAGTGCTAGAGATAGGAGGACAGGGAGGACCGAGCAGTACTTC. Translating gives CSARDRRTGRTEQYF.